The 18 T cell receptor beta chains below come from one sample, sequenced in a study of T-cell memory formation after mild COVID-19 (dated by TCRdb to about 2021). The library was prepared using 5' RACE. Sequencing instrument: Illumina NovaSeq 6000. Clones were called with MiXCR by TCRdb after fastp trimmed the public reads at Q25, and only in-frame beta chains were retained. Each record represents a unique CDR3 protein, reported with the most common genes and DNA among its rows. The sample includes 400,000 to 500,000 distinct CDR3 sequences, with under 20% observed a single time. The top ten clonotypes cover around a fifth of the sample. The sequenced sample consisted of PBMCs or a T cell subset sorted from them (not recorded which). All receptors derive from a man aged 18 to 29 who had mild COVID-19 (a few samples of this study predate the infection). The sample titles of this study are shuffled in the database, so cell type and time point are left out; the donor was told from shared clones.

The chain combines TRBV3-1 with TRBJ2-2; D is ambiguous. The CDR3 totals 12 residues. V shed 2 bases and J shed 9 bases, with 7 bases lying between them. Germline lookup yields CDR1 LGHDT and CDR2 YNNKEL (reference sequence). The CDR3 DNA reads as TGTGCCAGCAGCCAACTCAGTAGGGAGCTGTTTTTT. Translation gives CASSQLSRELFF. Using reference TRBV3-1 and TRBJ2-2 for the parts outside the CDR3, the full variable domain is DTAVSQTPKYLVTQMGNDKSIKCEQNLGHDTMYWYKQDSKKFLKIMFSYNNKELIINETVPNRFSPKSPDKAHLNLHINSLELGDSAVYFCASSQLSRELFFGEGSRLTVL.

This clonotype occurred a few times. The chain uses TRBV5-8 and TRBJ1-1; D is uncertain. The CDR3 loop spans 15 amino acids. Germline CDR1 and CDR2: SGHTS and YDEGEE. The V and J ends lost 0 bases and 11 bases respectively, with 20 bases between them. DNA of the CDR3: TGTGCCAGCAGCTTGGCCAGCGTGTCTATATTTTCGGCTTTCTTT. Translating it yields CASSLASVSIFSAFF.

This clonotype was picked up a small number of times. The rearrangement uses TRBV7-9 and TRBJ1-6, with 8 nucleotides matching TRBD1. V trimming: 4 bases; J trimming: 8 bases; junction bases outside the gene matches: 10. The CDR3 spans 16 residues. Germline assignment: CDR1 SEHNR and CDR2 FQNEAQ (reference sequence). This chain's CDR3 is CASSSGQGTLDSPLHF. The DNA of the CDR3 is TGTGCCAGCAGCTCCGGACAGGGTACGCTGGATTCACCCCTCCACTTT.

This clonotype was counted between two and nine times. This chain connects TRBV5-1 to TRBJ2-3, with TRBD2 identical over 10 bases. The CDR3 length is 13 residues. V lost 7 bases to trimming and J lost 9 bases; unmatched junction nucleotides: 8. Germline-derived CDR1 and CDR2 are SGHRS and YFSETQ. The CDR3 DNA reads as TGCGCCAGCGGAACTAGCGGGGATGTCACGCAGTATTTT. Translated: CASGTSGDVTQYF.

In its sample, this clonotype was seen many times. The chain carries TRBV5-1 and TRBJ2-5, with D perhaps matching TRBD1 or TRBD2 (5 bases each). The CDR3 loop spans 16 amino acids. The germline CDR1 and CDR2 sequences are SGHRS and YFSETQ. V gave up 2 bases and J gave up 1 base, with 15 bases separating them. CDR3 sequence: CASSLEARGRQETQYF. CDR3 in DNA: TGCGCCAGCAGCTTAGAGGCAAGGGGACGCCAAGAGACCCAGTACTTC.

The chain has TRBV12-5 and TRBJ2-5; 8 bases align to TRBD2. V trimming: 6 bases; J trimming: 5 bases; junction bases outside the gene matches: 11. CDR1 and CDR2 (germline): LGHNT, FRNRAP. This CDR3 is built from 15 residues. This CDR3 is CASGAQLAAGETQYF. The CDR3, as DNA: TGTGCTAGTGGGGCCCAACTAGCGGCAGGGGAGACCCAGTACTTC.

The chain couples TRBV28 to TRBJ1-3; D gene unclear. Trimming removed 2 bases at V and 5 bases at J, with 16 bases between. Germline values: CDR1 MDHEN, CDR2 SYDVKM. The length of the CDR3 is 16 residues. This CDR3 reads CASSLVRRASRNTIYF. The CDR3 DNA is TGTGCCAGCAGTTTAGTCCGAAGGGCGTCTAGAAACACCATATATTTT.

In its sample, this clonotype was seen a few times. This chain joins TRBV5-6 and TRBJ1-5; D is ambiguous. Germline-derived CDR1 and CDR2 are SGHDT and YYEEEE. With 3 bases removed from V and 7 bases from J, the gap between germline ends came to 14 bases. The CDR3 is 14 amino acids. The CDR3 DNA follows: TGTGCCAGCAGCTCCTGGACGGGCGGACAGCCCCAGCATTTT. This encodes CASSSWTGGQPQHF. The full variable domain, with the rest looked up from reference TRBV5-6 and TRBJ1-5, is DAGVTQSPTHLIKTRGQQVTLRCSPKSGHDTVSWYQQALGQGPQFIFQYYEEEERQRGNFPDRFSGHQFPNYSSELNVNALLLGDSALYLCASSSWTGGQPQHFGDGTRLSIL.

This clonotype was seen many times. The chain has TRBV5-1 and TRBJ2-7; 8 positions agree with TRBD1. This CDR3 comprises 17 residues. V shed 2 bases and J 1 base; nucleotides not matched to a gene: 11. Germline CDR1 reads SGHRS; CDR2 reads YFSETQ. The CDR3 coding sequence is TGCGCCAGCAGCTTTGGCCCACAGGGGGAAGGGTCCTACGAGCAGTACTTC. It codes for CASSFGPQGEGSYEQYF.

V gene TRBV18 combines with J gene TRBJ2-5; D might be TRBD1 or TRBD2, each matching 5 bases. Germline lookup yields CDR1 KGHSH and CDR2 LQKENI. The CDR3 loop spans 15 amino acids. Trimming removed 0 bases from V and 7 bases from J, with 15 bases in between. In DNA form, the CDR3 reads TGTGCCAGCTCACCACCAGAAATGAGGGGTAGGACCCAGTACTTC. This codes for CASSPPEMRGRTQYF.

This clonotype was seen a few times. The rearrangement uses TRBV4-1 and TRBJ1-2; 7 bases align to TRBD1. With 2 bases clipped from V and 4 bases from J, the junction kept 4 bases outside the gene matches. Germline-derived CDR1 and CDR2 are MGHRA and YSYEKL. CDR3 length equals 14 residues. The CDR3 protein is CASSQPDRVYGYTF. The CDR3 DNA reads TGCGCCAGCAGCCAACCCGACAGGGTCTATGGCTACACCTTC.

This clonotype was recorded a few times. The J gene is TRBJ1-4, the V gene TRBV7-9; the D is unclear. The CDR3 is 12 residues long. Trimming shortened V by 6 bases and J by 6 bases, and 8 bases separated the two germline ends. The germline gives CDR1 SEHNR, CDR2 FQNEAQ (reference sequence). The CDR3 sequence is CASSSLDEKLFF. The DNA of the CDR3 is TGTGCCAGCAGTTCCCTCGATGAAAAACTGTTTTTT.

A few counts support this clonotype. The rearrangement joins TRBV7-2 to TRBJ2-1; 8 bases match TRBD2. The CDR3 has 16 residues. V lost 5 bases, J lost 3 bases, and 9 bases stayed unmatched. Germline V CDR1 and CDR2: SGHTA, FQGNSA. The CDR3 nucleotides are TGTGCCAGCAGCCCCCGGGGGGGCGGGAACTACAATGAGCAGTTCTTC. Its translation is CASSPRGGGNYNEQFF.

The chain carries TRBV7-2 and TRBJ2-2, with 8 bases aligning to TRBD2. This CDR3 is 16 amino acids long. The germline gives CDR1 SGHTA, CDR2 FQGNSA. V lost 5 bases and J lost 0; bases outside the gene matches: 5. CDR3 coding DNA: TGTGCCAGCAGCACCCGGGGGGGCGCGAACACCGGGGAGCTGTTTTTT. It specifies CASSTRGGANTGELFF.

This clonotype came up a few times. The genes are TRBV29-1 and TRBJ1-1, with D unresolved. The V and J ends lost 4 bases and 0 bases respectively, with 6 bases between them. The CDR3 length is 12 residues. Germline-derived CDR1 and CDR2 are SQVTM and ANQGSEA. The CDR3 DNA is TGCAGCGTTGGAGCAATGAACACTGAAGCTTTCTTT. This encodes CSVGAMNTEAFF.

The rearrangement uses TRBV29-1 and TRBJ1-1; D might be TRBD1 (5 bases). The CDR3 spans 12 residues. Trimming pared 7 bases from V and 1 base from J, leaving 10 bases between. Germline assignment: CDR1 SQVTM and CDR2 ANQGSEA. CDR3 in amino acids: CSGRDWNTEAFF. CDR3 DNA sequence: TGCAGCGGACGGGACTGGAACACTGAAGCTTTCTTT.

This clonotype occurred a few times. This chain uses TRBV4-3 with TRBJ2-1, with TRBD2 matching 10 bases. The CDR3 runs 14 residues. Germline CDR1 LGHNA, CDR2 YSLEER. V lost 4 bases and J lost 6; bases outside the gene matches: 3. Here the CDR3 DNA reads TGCGCCAGCAGCCGGGGACTAGCGAGCAATGAGCAGTTCTTC. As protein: CASSRGLASNEQFF.

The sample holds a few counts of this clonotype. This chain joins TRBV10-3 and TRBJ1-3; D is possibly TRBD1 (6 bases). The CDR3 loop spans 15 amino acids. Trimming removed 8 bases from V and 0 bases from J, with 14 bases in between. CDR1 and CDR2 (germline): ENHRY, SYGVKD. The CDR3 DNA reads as TGTGCCATCGGGGGGGGCCAGAGCTCTGGAAACACCATATATTTT. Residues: CAIGGGQSSGNTIYF.